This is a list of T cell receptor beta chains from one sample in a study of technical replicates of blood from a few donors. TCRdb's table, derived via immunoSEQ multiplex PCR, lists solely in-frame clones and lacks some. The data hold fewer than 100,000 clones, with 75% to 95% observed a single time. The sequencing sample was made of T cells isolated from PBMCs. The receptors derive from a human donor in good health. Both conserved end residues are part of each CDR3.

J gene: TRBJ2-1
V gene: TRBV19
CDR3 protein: CASSTSQLAGGSNEQFF

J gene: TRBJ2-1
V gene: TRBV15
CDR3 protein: CATSPVTGGTGRNEQFF

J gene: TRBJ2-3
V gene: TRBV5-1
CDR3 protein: CASSPRLAGGPIDTQYF

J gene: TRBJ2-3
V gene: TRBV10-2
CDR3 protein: CASSGSRGQYF

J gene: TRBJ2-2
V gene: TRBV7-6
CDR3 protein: CASSLNVQGNTGELFF

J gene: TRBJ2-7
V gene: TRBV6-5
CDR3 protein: CASSRDRFGEQYF

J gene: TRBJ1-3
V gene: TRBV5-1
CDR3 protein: CASSLSGTGGADTIYF

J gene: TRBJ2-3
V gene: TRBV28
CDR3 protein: CASTFPSVLAGRTDTQYF

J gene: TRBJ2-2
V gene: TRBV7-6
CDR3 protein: CASRYRGGTDTTGELFF

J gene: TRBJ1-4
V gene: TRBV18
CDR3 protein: CASSPWRVATNEKLFF

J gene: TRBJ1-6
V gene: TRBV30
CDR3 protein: CAWTVRHRSPLHF

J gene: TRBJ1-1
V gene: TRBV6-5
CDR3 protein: CASSEAVNTEAFF

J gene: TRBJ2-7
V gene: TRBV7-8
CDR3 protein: CASSRTGEGDYEQYF

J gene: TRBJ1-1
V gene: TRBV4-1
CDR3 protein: CASSQDRGNTEAFF

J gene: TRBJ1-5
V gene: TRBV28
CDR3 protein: CASSPEYSNQPQHF

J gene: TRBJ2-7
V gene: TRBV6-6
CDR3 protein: CASRDRGGNEQYF

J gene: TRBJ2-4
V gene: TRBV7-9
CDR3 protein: CASSKRDRESKNIQYF

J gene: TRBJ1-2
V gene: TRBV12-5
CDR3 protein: CASGMEGAMDGYTF

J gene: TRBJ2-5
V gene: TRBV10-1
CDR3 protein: CASSDKLGETQYF

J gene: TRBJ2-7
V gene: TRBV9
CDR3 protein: CASSATSGYSYEQYF

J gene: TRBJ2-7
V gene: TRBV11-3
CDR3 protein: CASSLEKTGGSYEQYF

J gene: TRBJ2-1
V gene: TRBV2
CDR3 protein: CASTETRAASGYNEQFF

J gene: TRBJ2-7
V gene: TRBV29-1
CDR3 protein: CSVEGSRTGIEQYF

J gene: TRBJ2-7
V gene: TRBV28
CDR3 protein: CASSIPGLAAILHEQYF

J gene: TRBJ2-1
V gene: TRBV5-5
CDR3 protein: CASSLVGGANEQFF

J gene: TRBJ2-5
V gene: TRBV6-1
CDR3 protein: CASSEAPGDRVIGEETQYF

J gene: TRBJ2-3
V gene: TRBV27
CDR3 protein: CASSSPGRAGSTDTQYF

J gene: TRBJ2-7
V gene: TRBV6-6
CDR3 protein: CASSPGTGLEQYF

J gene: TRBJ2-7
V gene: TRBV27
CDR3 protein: CASRQPGQDVGEQYF

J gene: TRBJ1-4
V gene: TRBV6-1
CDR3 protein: CASSGPRDRYGEKLFF

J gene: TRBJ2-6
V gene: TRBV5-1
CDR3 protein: CASSLGDSGANVLTF

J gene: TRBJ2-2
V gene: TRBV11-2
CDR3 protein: CASSSLAGGRRELFF

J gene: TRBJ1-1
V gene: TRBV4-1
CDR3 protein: CASSQEADRVATEAFF

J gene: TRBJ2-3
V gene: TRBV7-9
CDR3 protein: CASSSTGADTQYF

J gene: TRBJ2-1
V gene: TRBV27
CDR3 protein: CASSSPGTEKHNEQFF

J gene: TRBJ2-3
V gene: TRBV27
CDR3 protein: CAGTRQGSDTQYF

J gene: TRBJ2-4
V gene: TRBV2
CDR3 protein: CASRAGTGGRIDIQYF

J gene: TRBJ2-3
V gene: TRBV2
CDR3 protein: CASRGGARDTQYF

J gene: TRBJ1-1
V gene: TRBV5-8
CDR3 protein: CASSQNTGTGTTEAFF

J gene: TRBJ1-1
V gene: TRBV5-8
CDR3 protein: CASSLILGPEAFF

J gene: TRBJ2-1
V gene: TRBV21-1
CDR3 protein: CASSDRLAGGSDEQFF

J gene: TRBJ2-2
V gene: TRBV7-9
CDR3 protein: CASSPLGEGGELFF